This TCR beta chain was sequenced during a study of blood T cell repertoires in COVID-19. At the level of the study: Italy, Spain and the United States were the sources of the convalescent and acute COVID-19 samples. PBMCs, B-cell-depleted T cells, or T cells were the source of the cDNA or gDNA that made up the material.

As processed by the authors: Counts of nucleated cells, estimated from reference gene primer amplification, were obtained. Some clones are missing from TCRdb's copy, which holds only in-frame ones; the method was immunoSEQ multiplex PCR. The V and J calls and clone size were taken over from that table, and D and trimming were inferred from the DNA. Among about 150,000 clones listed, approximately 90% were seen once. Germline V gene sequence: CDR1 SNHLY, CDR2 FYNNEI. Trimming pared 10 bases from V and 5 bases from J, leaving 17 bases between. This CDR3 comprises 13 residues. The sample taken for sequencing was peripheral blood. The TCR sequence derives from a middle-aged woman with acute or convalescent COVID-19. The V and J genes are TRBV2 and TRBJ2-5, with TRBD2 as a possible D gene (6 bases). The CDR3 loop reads CATGLVEGETQYF. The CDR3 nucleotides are TGTGCCACCGGACTTGTGGAGGGGGAGACCCAGTACTTC.